The 8 T cell receptor beta chains in this list originate from one sample, sequenced in a study of a mutant IDH1 vaccine in newly diagnosed glioma (dated by TCRdb to about 2021). Receptors were amplified or captured by the immunoSEQ multiplex PCR assay. The source is immuneACCESS, and TCRdb retained only in-frame sequences with V and J called. Part of the clones is not carried over; for the studies checked, unresolved V genes explain less than half of this, and the remainder is unexplained. The sample table records about 68,000 clones; around 74% of these occur just once. Around 8.8% of the sample goes to the ten largest clones. Interpreted using the paper, the time point label stands for: baseline, week 1 (first vaccination visit). The treatment or condition label corresponds to: pre-vaccination baseline after standard-of-care therapy. Sequences were derived from PBMCs, sampled from a glioma patient treated with radiotherapy, temozolomide or both. These receptors were obtained from a man between 45 and 60 years old with glioma.

The gene calls are TRBV15 and TRBJ1-1; 8 bases fit TRBD1. The trim removed 0 bases at V and 2 bases at J, leaving 5 bases unmatched. Germline assignment: CDR1 LNHNV and CDR2 YYDKDF (reference sequence). This CDR3 region has 16 residues. The CDR3 loop is CATSRDPGGLNTEAFF. As DNA, the CDR3 is TGTGCCACCAGCAGAGACCCAGGGGGCCTCAACACTGAAGCTTTCTTT.

This clone was detected only once. This chain uses TRBV7-6 with TRBJ1-6; the D gene is possibly TRBD1 (5 bases). This CDR3 contains 16 residues. Trimming removed 1 base from V and 0 bases from J, with 7 bases in between. Germline values: CDR1 SGHVS, CDR2 FNYEAQ. The CDR3 region has the DNA TGTGCCAGCAGCTTAGTCGGGGGCTCCTATAATTCACCCCTCCACTTT. Translated: CASSLVGGSYNSPLHF.

The chain carries TRBV4-3 and TRBJ2-7; 8 bases agree with TRBD1. The CDR3 is 12 amino acids. The germline gives CDR1 LGHNA, CDR2 YSLEER. Trimming at V came to 5 bases and at J to 4 bases, leaving 1 base not matched to a gene. CDR3 sequence (DNA): TGCGCCAGCAGCGACAGGGGTTACGAGCAGTACTTC. This encodes CASSDRGYEQYF.

The chain has TRBV29-1 and TRBJ1-2; the D gene is possibly TRBD1 (5 bases). The CDR3 spans 13 residues. V gave up 7 bases and J gave up 7 bases, with 19 bases separating them. The germline CDR1 and CDR2 sequences are SQVTM and ANQGSEA. CDR3 sequence: CSGATATSGGYTF. The CDR3, as DNA: TGCAGCGGGGCGACAGCTACCAGCGGTGGCTACACCTTC.

The chain employs TRBV7-2 and TRBJ1-1, with D tentatively TRBD1 (5 bases). The V end was cut by 5 bases, the J end by 0 bases, with 13 bases between. The germline CDR1 and CDR2 sequences are SGHTA and FQGNSA. The CDR3 has 15 residues. CDR3 protein: CASSKGQGLNTEAFF. For the CDR3, the DNA is TGTGCCAGCAGCAAAGGACAAGGGTTGAACACTGAAGCTTTCTTT.

The V and J genes are TRBV5-1 and TRBJ1-1; 10 nucleotides line up with TRBD1. This CDR3 is 17 amino acids long. The V gene end was trimmed by 0 bases and the J gene end by 4 bases; junction bases not matched to a gene: 9. CDR1 and CDR2 (germline): SGHRS, YFSETQ. CDR3 in amino acids: CASSLEGDRGGGTEAFF. CDR3 DNA: TGCGCCAGCAGCTTGGAAGGGGACAGGGGCGGAGGCACTGAAGCTTTCTTT.

The rearrangement joins TRBV5-6 to TRBJ1-6, with D unclear. Trimming took off 0 bases at V and 10 bases at J, with 11 bases between the two ends. The CDR3 length is 14 residues. Germline V CDR1 and CDR2: SGHDT, YYEEEE. The CDR3, as DNA: TGTGCCAGCAGCTTGGCCGGTGGGGTCTCACCCCTCCACTTT. This sequence encodes CASSLAGGVSPLHF. Complete variable domain (other parts from reference TRBV5-6 and TRBJ1-6): DAGVTQSPTHLIKTRGQQVTLRCSPKSGHDTVSWYQQALGQGPQFIFQYYEEEERQRGNFPDRFSGHQFPNYSSELNVNALLLGDSALYLCASSLAGGVSPLHFGNGTRLTVT.

V usage is TRBV30 and J usage is TRBJ2-7, with D tentatively TRBD2 (5 bases). V lost 0 bases to trimming and J lost 12 bases, with 15 bases between them. The germline CDR1 and CDR2 sequences are GTSNPN and SVGIG (reference sequence). This CDR3 spans 12 amino acids. As DNA, the CDR3 is TGTGCCTGGAGTGTATCCGCAAGCGGCCGGTACTTC. As protein: CAWSVSASGRYF. The complete variable domain, with remaining parts taken from reference TRBV30 and TRBJ2-7, reads SQTIHQWPATLVQPVGSPLSLECTVEGTSNPNLYWYRQAAGRGLQLLFYSVGIGQISSEVPQNLSASRPQDRQFILSSKKLLLSDSGFYLCAWSVSASGRYFGPGTRLTVT.